This T cell receptor (beta chain) came from a study of CD8+ T cells in alopecia areata. In the study overall: Dosing with tofacitinib proceeded for 6 to 18 months, followed by 6 months off drug. Whole-study findings and limits: Patients showed less clear TCR sequence sharing than mice, possibly partly because of HLA diversity. Tofacitinib did not eliminate many expanded lesional clones from scalp or blood. Higher clonality and more expanded CD8+ clones appeared in lesional than normal scalp.

The CDR3 sequence is 13 residues long. The germline V gene has CDR1 SGDLS and CDR2 YYNGEE. With 1 base removed from V and 5 bases from J, the gap between germline ends came to 9 bases. Comments on this clone: Its cognate antigen is unknown.

RNA was extracted and reverse transcribed into cDNA as the sequencing template. TCRdb's table, derived via immunoSEQ multiplex PCR, lists solely in-frame clones and lacks some. The sample records 90,000 to 120,000 clones, 84% being singletons. Treatment defined: oral pan-JAK inhibitor, 5-10 mg twice daily. The chain links TRBV9 to TRBJ2-5; D is unresolved. This sequence originates from a human donor with alopecia areata. Source: CD8+ T cells sorted from blood, taken at week 24, from a patient treated with tofacitinib. The CDR3 DNA reads TGTGCCAGCAGCGTATGGGGTGGGGAGACCCAGTACTTC. Protein sequence: CASSVWGGETQYF.